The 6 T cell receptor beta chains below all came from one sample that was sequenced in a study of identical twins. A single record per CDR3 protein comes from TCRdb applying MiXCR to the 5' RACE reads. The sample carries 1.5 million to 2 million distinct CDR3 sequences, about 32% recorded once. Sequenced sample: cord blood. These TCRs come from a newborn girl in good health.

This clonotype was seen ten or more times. The CDR3 here is CASSPHRTAYNEQFF. The CDR3 nucleotides are TGTGCCAGCAGCCCCCACAGGACAGCTTACAATGAGCAGTTCTTC. The chain links TRBV28 to TRBJ2-1; tentatively, D is TRBD1 (6 bases). Trimming shortened V by 6 bases and J by 4 bases, and 16 bases separated the two germline ends. This CDR3 comprises 15 residues. The germline V gene encodes CDR1 MDHEN and CDR2 SYDVKM.

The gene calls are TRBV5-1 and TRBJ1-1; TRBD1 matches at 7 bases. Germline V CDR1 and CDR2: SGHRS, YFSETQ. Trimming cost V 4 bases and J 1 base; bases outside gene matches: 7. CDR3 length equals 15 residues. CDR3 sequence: CASSRGQAKNTEAFF. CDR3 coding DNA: TGCGCCAGCAGCCGCGGACAGGCCAAGAACACTGAAGCTTTCTTT.

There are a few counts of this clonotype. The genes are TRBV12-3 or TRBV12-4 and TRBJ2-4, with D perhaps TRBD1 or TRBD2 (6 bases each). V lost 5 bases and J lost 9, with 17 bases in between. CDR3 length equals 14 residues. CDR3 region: CASSQEGGLGIQYF. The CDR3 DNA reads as TGTGCCAGCAGTCAAGAGGGGGGCCTGGGCATTCAGTACTTC.

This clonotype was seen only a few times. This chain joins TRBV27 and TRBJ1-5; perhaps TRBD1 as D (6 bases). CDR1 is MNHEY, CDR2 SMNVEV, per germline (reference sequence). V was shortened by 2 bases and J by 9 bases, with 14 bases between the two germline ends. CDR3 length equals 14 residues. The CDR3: CASSLMGANRPQHF. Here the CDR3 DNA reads TGTGCCAGCAGTTTAATGGGGGCAAACCGGCCCCAGCATTTT.

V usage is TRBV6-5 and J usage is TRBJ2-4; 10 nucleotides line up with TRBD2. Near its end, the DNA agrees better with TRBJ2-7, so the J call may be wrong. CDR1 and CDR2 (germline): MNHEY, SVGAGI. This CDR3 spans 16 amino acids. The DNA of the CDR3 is TGTGCCAGCAGTTACTTTGGGTCTAGCGGGAGCAGCGAGCAGTACTTC. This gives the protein CASSYFGSSGSSEQYF.

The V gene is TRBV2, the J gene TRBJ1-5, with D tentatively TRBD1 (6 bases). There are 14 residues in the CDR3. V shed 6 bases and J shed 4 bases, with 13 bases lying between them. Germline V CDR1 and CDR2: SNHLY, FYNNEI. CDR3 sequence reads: CASRAIQGNQPQHF. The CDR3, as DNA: TGTGCCAGCAGGGCCATACAGGGAAATCAGCCCCAGCATTTT.